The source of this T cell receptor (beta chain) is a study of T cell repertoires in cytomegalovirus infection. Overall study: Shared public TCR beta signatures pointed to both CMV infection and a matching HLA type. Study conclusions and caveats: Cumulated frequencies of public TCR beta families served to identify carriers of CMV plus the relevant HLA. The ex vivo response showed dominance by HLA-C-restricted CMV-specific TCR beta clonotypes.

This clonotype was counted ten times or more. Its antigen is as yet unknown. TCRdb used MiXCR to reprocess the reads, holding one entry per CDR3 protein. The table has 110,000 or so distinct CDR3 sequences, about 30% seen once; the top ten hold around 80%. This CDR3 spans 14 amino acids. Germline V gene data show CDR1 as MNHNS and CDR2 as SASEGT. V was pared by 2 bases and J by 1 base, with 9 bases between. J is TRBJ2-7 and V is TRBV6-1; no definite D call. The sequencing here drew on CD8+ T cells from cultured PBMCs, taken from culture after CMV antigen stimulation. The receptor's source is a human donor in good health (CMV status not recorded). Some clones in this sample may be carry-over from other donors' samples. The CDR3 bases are TGTGCCAGCAGTGAACTAGGGCCTTCCTACGAGCAGTACTTC. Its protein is CASSELGPSYEQYF.